These 2 T cell receptor beta chains came from one sample sequenced in a study of blood T cell repertoires in COVID-19. Clones were sequenced by immunoSEQ multiplex PCR, and TCRdb holds only the in-frame ones, with some missing. The sample yields under 300,000 clones, approximately 90% seen once. The sequenced material came from PBMCs or T cells enriched from blood (not recorded which). The origin of the receptors is a woman aged 25 to 39 with acute COVID-19.

This clone was observed once. V is TRBV7-9 and J is TRBJ2-7; 9 bases are a match to TRBD2. CDR1 is SEHNR and CDR2 is FQNEAQ in the germline V gene (reference sequence). CDR3 length: 14 residues. The ends lost 4 bases at V and 3 bases at J; junction bases unmatched: 4. This CDR3 reads CASSSTSGGYEQYF. DNA for the CDR3: TGTGCCAGCAGCTCGACTAGCGGAGGCTACGAGCAGTACTTC. Full variable domain (remainder filled in from reference TRBV7-9 and TRBJ2-7): DTGVSQNPRHKITKRGQNVTFRCDPISEHNRLYWYRQTLGQGPEFLTYFQNEAQLEKSRLLSDRFSAERPKGSFSTLEIQRTEQGDSAMYLCASSSTSGGYEQYFGPGTRLTVT.

The V gene is TRBV9, the J gene TRBJ2-5; 9 bases are a match to TRBD2. V trimming: 1 base; J trimming: 2 bases; junction bases outside the gene matches: 12. The CDR3 length is 18 residues. Germline CDR1 SGDLS, CDR2 YYNGEE. The CDR3: CASSVCGGGAPPQETQYF. CDR3 sequence (DNA): TGTGCCAGCAGCGTATGCGGCGGGGGGGCCCCCCCTCAAGAGACCCAGTACTTC. Supplemented by reference TRBV9 and TRBJ2-5, the full variable domain reads DSGVTQTPKHLITATGQRVTLRCSPRSGDLSVYWYQQSLDQGLQFLIQYYNGEERAKGNILERFSAQQFPDLHSELNLSSLELGDSALYFCASSVCGGGAPPQETQYFGPGTRLLVL.